This T cell receptor beta chain was sequenced for a study of T cells in Graves' hyperthyroidism and ophthalmopathy. Findings of the study overall: Most expanded thyroid clonotypes above 0.001 recurred in blood.

At least ten counts were recorded for this clonotype. Its target is unknown. Amplified TCR beta CDR3 regions derived from RNA transcripts. In the first-round RT-PCR of the TCR CDR3, the HTBI primer set was used. TCRdb reprocessed the multiplex PCR reads via MiXCR and lists one record per CDR3 protein. The sample carries roughly 660,000 distinct CDR3 sequences, around a sixth recorded once. From germline, CDR1 is DFQATT and CDR2 SNEGSKA (reference sequence). This CDR3 has 13 amino acids. J lost 5 bases, V lost 5 bases, and 6 bases had no gene match. This TCR came from a man aged 50-60 years with Graves' hyperthyroidism. This chain joins TRBV20-1 and TRBJ1-2, with TRBD1 identical over 9 bases. The material sequenced was blood. The CDR3 sequence: CSAPGTGFYGYTF. As DNA, the CDR3 is TGCAGTGCTCCCGGGACAGGGTTTTATGGCTACACCTTC.